Shown below are 20 T cell receptor beta chains from a single sample sequenced in a study of early T cells in non-severe SARS-CoV-2 infection. TCRdb independently ran MiXCR on the 5' RACE reads; one entry per CDR3 protein. The table has approximately 60,000 distinct CDR3 sequences, over 9.5% seen once; the top ten hold 2.9%. The sequencing sample was made of whole blood. The receptors were gathered from an adult who was a healthcare worker with PCR-confirmed SARS-CoV-2 infection or an uninfected control (not recorded which).

Remarks on this clonotype: A read error may be the cause here, since a much bigger clone is one base away. The chain links TRBV20-1 to TRBJ2-3; D may be TRBD2 (6 bases). The CDR3 contains 15 residues. The germline V gene encodes CDR1 DFQATT and CDR2 SNEGSKA (reference sequence). Here the CDR3 reads CSATVLASRADTQNF. DNA of the CDR3: TGCAGTGCTACCGTACTAGCTAGTAGGGCAGATACGCAGAATTTT.

This clonotype was recorded a few times. Compared with germline, one end of the junction differs, possibly owing to a read error. J is TRBJ2-2 and V is TRBV7-3, with D perhaps TRBD2 (5 bases). The CDR3 is 13 amino acids. CDR1 SGHTA and CDR2 FQGTGA come from the germline V gene. The CDR3 loop is CASSSVRTGELFF. CDR3 coding DNA: TGTGCCAGCAGCTCCGTACGCACCGGGGAGCTTTTTTTT.

The rearrangement joins TRBV11-2 to TRBJ1-6; D is ambiguous. Trimming removed 5 bases at V and 9 bases at J, with 17 bases between. CDR3 length: 15 residues. Germline V lookup: CDR1 SGHAT, CDR2 FQNNGV. The CDR3 DNA reads TGTGCCAGCAGCCCCTCCCGAGGCCTCGCTTCACCCCTCCACTTT. This sequence encodes CASSPSRGLASPLHF. Supplemented by reference TRBV11-2 and TRBJ1-6, the full variable domain reads EAGVAQSPRYKIIEKRQSVAFWCNPISGHATLYWYQQILGQGPKLLIQFQNNGVVDDSQLPKDRFSAERLKGVDSTLKIQPAKLEDSAVYLCASSPSRGLASPLHFGNGTRLTVT.

This clonotype was counted many times. The genes are TRBV9 and TRBJ2-1, with 8 nucleotides matching TRBD2. CDR3 size: 14 residues. J gave up 8 bases and V 4 bases, and 8 bases lay outside the gene matches. Germline V gives CDR1 SGDLS, CDR2 YYNGEE. The CDR3 bases are TGTGCCAGCAGCCTAGCGGGCGGGGGGTATGAGCAGTTCTTC. Its translation is CASSLAGGGYEQFF.

The table lists this clonotype with many counts. The rearrangement joins TRBV6-2 or TRBV6-3 to TRBJ1-2; tentative D call: TRBD1 (5 bases). Germline loops: CDR1 MNHEY, CDR2 SVGEGT. This CDR3 comprises 14 residues. V lost 7 bases and J lost 7, with 19 bases in between. As DNA, the CDR3 is TGTGCCAGCACCCCGTCCACGCAGGGAGGTGGCTACACCTTC. It is translated as CASTPSTQGGGYTF.

This clonotype was observed at least ten times. An end of the junction does not agree with germline; a read error may underlie this. The chain couples TRBV7-7 to TRBJ2-5; the D is unclear. The CDR3 extends over 14 amino acids. CDR1 and CDR2 from the germline V gene are SSHAT and FNYEAQ (reference sequence). The CDR3 region is CASSPETGQETQYF. The CDR3 DNA sequence: TGTGCTAGCAGCCCCGAGACCGGGCAAGAGACCCAGTACTTC. Filled out from reference TRBV7-7 and TRBJ2-5, the complete variable domain reads GAGVSQSPRYKVTKRGQDVTLRCDPISSHATLYWYQQALGQGPEFLTYFNYEAQPDKSGLPSDRFSAERPEGSISTLTIQRTEQRDSAMYRCASSPETGQETQYFGPGTRLLVL.

The gene calls are TRBV28 and TRBJ2-6; D is ambiguous. This CDR3 has 17 amino acids. The germline V gene encodes CDR1 MDHEN and CDR2 SYDVKM. Between the trimmed V and J ends, which lost 7 bases and 0 bases, there was a span of 16 bases. The CDR3 loop is CASKTDGTYSGANVLTF. CDR3 sequence (DNA): TGTGCCAGCAAGACGGACGGAACATACTCTGGGGCCAACGTCCTGACTTTC.

CDR3 protein: CASTGRAVGEKLFF. As DNA, the CDR3 is TGTGCCAGCACCGGCAGGGCCGTTGGAGAAAAACTGTTTTTT. J is TRBJ1-4 and V is TRBV2; TRBD1 might be the D (5 bases). Trimming stripped 7 bases from V and 8 bases from J, with 17 bases between. Germline values: CDR1 SNHLY, CDR2 FYNNEI. The CDR3 runs 14 residues.

This clonotype was seen ten or more times. The chain links TRBV5-1 to TRBJ2-1, with D uncertain. The CDR3 totals 17 residues. Deletions cut 0 bases from V and 0 bases from J, with 13 bases between. Germline CDR1 is SGHRS and CDR2 is YFSETQ. CDR3 coding DNA: TGCGCCAGCAGCTTGGGGCCCATTTCGAGCTCCTACAATGAGCAGTTCTTC. Protein sequence: CASSLGPISSSYNEQFF.

This clonotype showed up just a few times. This chain uses TRBV29-1 with TRBJ2-1; D remains unclear. Germline V lookup: CDR1 SQVTM, CDR2 ANQGSEA. V lost 6 bases, J lost 3 bases, and 6 bases lay in between. The CDR3 sequence is 11 residues long. The CDR3 sequence: CSVGRYNEQFF. The CDR3 DNA is TGCAGCGTAGGTCGCTACAATGAGCAGTTCTTC.

This clonotype has ten or more counts. The J gene is TRBJ2-7, the V gene TRBV10-3, with D uncertain. V lost 0 bases to trimming and J lost 0 bases, with 3 bases between them. CDR3 size: 13 residues. In germline, CDR1 is ENHRY, CDR2 SYGVKD. CDR3: CAISESVSYEQYF. CDR3 coding DNA: TGTGCCATCAGTGAGTCGGTCTCCTACGAGCAGTACTTC.

This clonotype was recorded a few times. The chain couples TRBV4-1 to TRBJ1-4; D is unresolved. The V and J ends lost 1 base and 3 bases respectively, with 15 bases between them. CDR3 length: 17 amino acids. Germline V gene lookup returns CDR1 MGHRA and CDR2 YSYEKL. CDR3 region: CASSQGAYGRPNEKLFF. In DNA, the CDR3 is TGCGCCAGCAGCCAAGGGGCATACGGACGGCCTAATGAAAAACTGTTTTTT.

This clonotype has a handful of counts. The CDR3 is CASRSDASYTF. The CDR3 DNA reads TGTGCCAGCAGATCCGACGCCAGCTACACCTTC. The chain is built from TRBV12-3 or TRBV12-4 and TRBJ1-2, with D hard to call. V gave up 6 bases and J gave up 9 bases, with 11 bases separating them. The CDR3 runs to 11 residues.

This clonotype was picked up many times. The chain couples TRBV29-1 to TRBJ1-5; D unclear. The CDR3 extends over 15 amino acids. Between the trimmed V and J ends, which lost 7 bases and 1 base, there was a span of 17 bases. Germline assignment: CDR1 SQVTM and CDR2 ANQGSEA. As DNA, the CDR3 is TGCAGCGCAGCTTATGGGTTTGGGAGCAATCAGCCCCAGCATTTT. Its translation is CSAAYGFGSNQPQHF.

Many counts were recorded for this clonotype. The chain uses TRBV7-2 and TRBJ1-3, with D perhaps TRBD1 (6 bases). Germline V lookup: CDR1 SGHTA, CDR2 FQGNSA. This CDR3 contains 13 residues. The germline V and J ends were trimmed by 8 bases and 2 bases, with 10 bases remaining between them. The CDR3 here is CASRAGAGNTIYF. The CDR3, as DNA: TGTGCCAGCCGGGCAGGGGCTGGAAACACCATATATTTT.

Many counts were recorded for this clonotype. The chain links TRBV23-1 to TRBJ2-1, with D perhaps matching TRBD2 (5 bases). TRBV23-1 is identified as an open reading frame with a role that is uncertain. Trimming pared 2 bases from V and 5 bases from J, leaving 13 bases between. This CDR3 has 15 amino acids. This CDR3 reads CASSQRRRINNEQFF. As DNA, the CDR3 is TGCGCCAGCAGTCAAAGGAGGCGGATAAACAATGAGCAGTTCTTC.

Only a few counts were recorded for this clonotype. V is TRBV7-3 and J is TRBJ1-1, with D hard to call. CDR3 length: 12 amino acids. Trimming removed 2 bases at V and 4 bases at J, with 5 bases between. Germline values: CDR1 SGHTA, CDR2 FQGTGA. For the CDR3, the DNA is TGTGCCAGCAGCTTATTGTCCACTGAAGCTTTCTTT. Translating it yields CASSLLSTEAFF.

This clonotype was found many times. The V call is TRBV24-1, the J call TRBJ2-7; 10 bases map to TRBD2. The CDR3 has 14 residues. V shed 4 bases, J shed 3 bases, and the junction held 2 bases outside the gene matches. The V gene's germline CDR1 is KGHDR and CDR2 SFDVKD. The CDR3 nucleotides read TGTGCCACCAGTGAGGCTAGCGGGGGCTACGAGCAGTACTTC. Translated, it gives CATSEASGGYEQYF.

V and J are TRBV28 and TRBJ1-2, with unresolved D. Germline values: CDR1 MDHEN, CDR2 SYDVKM. This CDR3 has 12 amino acids. V dropped 3 bases and J dropped 5 bases, with 7 bases sitting between them. The CDR3 loop is CASSLPGYGYTF. CDR3 DNA sequence: TGTGCCAGCAGTTTGCCCGGGTATGGCTACACCTTC.

This clonotype was seen ten or more times. This sequence joins TRBV15 and TRBJ2-7, with no clear D. From germline, CDR1 is LNHNV and CDR2 YYDKDF (reference sequence). The CDR3 totals 13 residues. Deletions cut 3 bases from V and 2 bases from J, with 8 bases between. The CDR3 sequence is CATSREATYEQYF. In DNA, the CDR3 is TGTGCCACCAGCAGGGAAGCTACCTACGAGCAGTACTTC.